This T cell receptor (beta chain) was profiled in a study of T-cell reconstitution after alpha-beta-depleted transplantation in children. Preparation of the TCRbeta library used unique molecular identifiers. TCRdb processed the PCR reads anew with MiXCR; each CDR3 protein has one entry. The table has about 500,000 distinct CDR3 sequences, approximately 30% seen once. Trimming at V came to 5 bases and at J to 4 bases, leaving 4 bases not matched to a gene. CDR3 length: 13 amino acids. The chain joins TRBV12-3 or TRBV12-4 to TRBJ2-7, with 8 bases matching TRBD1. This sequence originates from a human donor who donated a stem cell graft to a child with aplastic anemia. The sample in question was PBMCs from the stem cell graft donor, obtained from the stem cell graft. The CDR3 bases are TGTGCCAGCAGTCACAGACAGGGGTACGAGCAGTACTTC. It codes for CASSHRQGYEQYF.